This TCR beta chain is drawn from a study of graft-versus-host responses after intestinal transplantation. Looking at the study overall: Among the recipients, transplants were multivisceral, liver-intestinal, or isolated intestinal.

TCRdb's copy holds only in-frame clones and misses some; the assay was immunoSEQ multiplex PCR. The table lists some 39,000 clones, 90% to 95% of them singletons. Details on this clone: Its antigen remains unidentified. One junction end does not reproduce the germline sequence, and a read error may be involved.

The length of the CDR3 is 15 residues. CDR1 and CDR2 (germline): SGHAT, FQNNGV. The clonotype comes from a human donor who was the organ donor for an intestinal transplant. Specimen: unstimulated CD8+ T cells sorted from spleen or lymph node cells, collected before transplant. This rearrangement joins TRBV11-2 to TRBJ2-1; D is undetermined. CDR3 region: CASSLEFAGYSEQFF. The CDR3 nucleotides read TGTGCCAGCAGCTTAGAATTTGCTGGATACAGTGAGCAGTTCTTC.